This TCR beta chain was sequenced during a study of T cell changes during pregnancy in multiple sclerosis. Germline-derived CDR1 and CDR2 are SGHDT and YYEEEE. This CDR3 spans 17 amino acids. The V end was cut by 3 bases, the J end by 0 bases, with 18 bases between. Sequenced by immunoSEQ multiplex PCR; TCRdb stores in-frame clones only, minus some. The sample has about 46,000 clones; 85% to 95% are singletons. The sequence was collected from a female donor in good health, enrolled as a control in a pregnancy study. The chain is built from TRBV5-6 and TRBJ1-1; possibly TRBD1 for D (6 bases). Sequenced material: CD4+ T cells from peripheral blood mononuclear cells, taken in the second trimester of pregnancy. This chain's CDR3 is CASSSAQGLGLNTEAFF. The CDR3 DNA follows: TGTGCCAGCAGCTCTGCACAGGGACTAGGTTTGAACACTGAAGCTTTCTTT.